One and the same sample provided the 2 T cell receptor beta chains below, sequenced in a study of cytomegalovirus exposure and HLA in healthy donors. The PCR had 60 Vbeta and 13 Jbeta primers. Some clones are missing from TCRdb's copy, which holds only in-frame ones; the method was immunoSEQ multiplex PCR. The sample records 90,000 to 100,000 clones, roughly 75% being singletons. Source material: PBMCs. These receptors were taken from a woman aged 55-75 years in good health and CMV-seronegative.

The chain employs TRBV28 and TRBJ2-7, with D possibly TRBD1 on 6 matching bases. The CDR3 is 18 amino acids. CDR1 is MDHEN, CDR2 SYDVKM, per germline. V dropped 5 bases and J dropped 7 bases, with 30 bases sitting between them. The CDR3 DNA is TGTGCCAGCAGTCCCACCACAGGGACCCTTGGGGACGATGAGGAGCAGTACTTC. Translating it yields CASSPTTGTLGDDEEQYF. Based on the CDR3 plus reference TRBV28 and TRBJ2-7, the full variable domain is DVKVTQSSRYLVKRTGEKVFLECVQDMDHENMFWYRQDPGLGLRLIYFSYDVKMKEKGDIPEGYSVSREKKERFSLILESASTNQTSMYLCASSPTTGTLGDDEEQYFGPGTRLTVT.

CDR3 loop: CAWSVLRNTEAFF. The DNA for the CDR3 is TGTGCCTGGAGTGTACTAAGGAACACTGAAGCTTTCTTT. The genes are TRBV30 and TRBJ1-1; D not resolved. The length of the CDR3 is 13 residues. CDR1 and CDR2 from the germline V gene are GTSNPN and SVGIG (reference sequence). V lost 0 bases, J lost 1 base, and 6 bases lay in between.